The 7 T cell receptor beta chains given below trace back to one sample, sequenced in a study of human T cells and chemical hapten exposure (dated by TCRdb to the early 2020s). The time point label, as the study defines it: patch test 2, 6 weeks after DPC sensitization. What the treatment or condition label conveys for this sample: therapeutic diphenylcyclopropenone sensitization with weekly scalp DPC. The method was RACE. Sequencing was carried out with a NextSeq 500. Through fastp at Q25 and MiXCR, TCRdb rebuilt clones from the public reads, retaining in-frame beta chains. Merged by CDR3 protein, the rows form single entries marked with the most common genes and DNA. Within this sample are 85,000 to 100,000 distinct CDR3 sequences, with 8% to 13% of them counted one time only. The ten largest clones capture roughly 2% of the sample. Sequencing used whole blood, obtained in connection with sensitization to the hapten diphenylcyclopropenone (DPC). The source is a man aged 35 to 55 with alopecia areata. Some clones in this sample may be carry-over from other donors' samples.

The sample holds a few counts of this clonotype. V is TRBV5-5 and J is TRBJ2-7; 9 bases match TRBD1. Germline V gene data show CDR1 as SGHKS and CDR2 as YYEKEE (reference sequence). V was pared by 0 bases and J by 3 bases, with 1 base of the junction left unmatched. The CDR3 spans 14 residues. For the CDR3, the DNA is TGTGCCAGCAGCTTGGGACAGGGGGACTACGAGCAGTACTTC. Protein sequence: CASSLGQGDYEQYF.

The sample holds a few counts of this clonotype. The rearrangement joins TRBV12-3 or TRBV12-4 to TRBJ2-5, with 7 nucleotides matching TRBD1. The CDR3 runs 13 residues. V lost 6 bases to trimming and J lost 4 bases; unmatched junction nucleotides: 5. The CDR3 bases are TGTGCCAGCAGCCCAGGGGGTCGAGAGACCCAGTACTTC. Amino acids: CASSPGGRETQYF.

This chain joins TRBV20-1 and TRBJ2-6, with 7 bases matching TRBD1. Germline assignment: CDR1 DFQATT and CDR2 SNEGSKA (reference sequence). V trimming: 6 bases; J trimming: 3 bases; junction bases outside the gene matches: 17. The CDR3 runs to 18 residues. The CDR3 here is CSAPTRGQAFVGANVLTF. CDR3 coding DNA: TGCAGTGCACCGACCCGCGGACAGGCGTTCGTTGGGGCCAACGTCCTGACTTTC.

This clonotype was seen a few times. The chain is built from TRBV6-6 and TRBJ2-7; maybe TRBD2 (5 bases). This CDR3 comprises 14 residues. Germline V lookup: CDR1 MNHNY, CDR2 SVGAGI (reference sequence). V was shortened by 5 bases and J by 0 bases, with 11 bases between the two germline ends. For the CDR3, the DNA is TGTGCCAGCAGTCCTCGAACTAGCTCCTACGAGCAGTACTTC. Translated: CASSPRTSSYEQYF.

The V call is TRBV27, the J call TRBJ2-2, with 7 nucleotides matching TRBD1. V lost 6 bases, J lost 2 bases, and 6 bases stayed unmatched. Germline CDR1 and CDR2: MNHEY and SMNVEV (reference sequence). This CDR3 region has 15 residues. The CDR3 is CASSPTGLNTGELFF. CDR3 sequence (DNA): TGTGCCAGCAGCCCGACAGGGTTAAACACCGGGGAGCTGTTTTTT.

This clonotype appeared a few times. The V gene is TRBV6-1, the J gene TRBJ2-3; 7 nucleotides agree with TRBD2. CDR3 length: 14 residues. Germline-derived CDR1 and CDR2 are MNHNS and SASEGT. The junction had 5 bases not matched to a gene; V was cut back by 4 bases and J by 4 bases. In DNA form, the CDR3 reads TGTGCCAGCAGTGTAGTGGGAGGGCCAGATACGCAGTATTTT. As protein: CASSVVGGPDTQYF.

CDR3 sequence (DNA): TGTGCCAGCAGTTACTCGAACGCCGGGACAGGGGTCTCCTACGAGCAGTACTTC. Its translation: CASSYSNAGTGVSYEQYF. The genes are TRBV6-5 and TRBJ2-7; 10 bases fit TRBD1. Germline CDR1 is MNHEY and CDR2 is SVGAGI. V dropped 0 bases and J dropped 0; count of bases not matched to a gene: 8. The CDR3 extends over 18 amino acids.